A selection of T cell receptor beta chains follows, all from one sample in a study of CDR3 diversity in severe acne. TCRdb ran MiXCR on the PCR reads and lists one entry per CDR3 protein. This sample yields roughly 93,000 distinct CDR3 sequences, of which about 49% are seen a single time; around 10% belongs to the top ten. The sequencing sample was made of blood. The receptor source for this set is a male donor with severe acne vulgaris. CDR3s include the opening cysteine and the closing phenylalanine or tryptophan. A D gene is named only where the DNA matches it firmly. A row's size may be missing; if present it is once, few, many or a size class.

j_call v_call cdr3_length clone_size d_call cdr3_aa cdr3_nt
TRBJ2-7 TRBV7-2 16 NA TRBD2 CASSLVRTSGRYEQYF TGTGCCAGCAGCTTAGTTCGCACTAGCGGGAGGTACGAGCAGTACTTC
TRBJ1-2 TRBV25-1 15 NA NA CASSLTPRQSYGYTF TGTGCCAGCAGTTTAACCCCGAGGCAGTCCTATGGCTACACCTTC
TRBJ1-1 TRBV19 11 many NA CASIEATEAFF TGTGCCAGTATTGAGGCCACTGAAGCTTTCTTT
TRBJ2-7 TRBV6-5 13 many TRBD1 CASSRGHSYEQYF TGTGCCAGCAGTAGGGGGCACTCCTACGAGCAGTACTTC
TRBJ2-1 TRBV2 13 many NA CASRSRSYNEQFF TGTGCCAGCAGAAGCCGCTCCTACAATGAGCAGTTCTTC
TRBJ1-5 TRBV6-6 13 NA NA CASSYSRTSPGKF TGTGCCAGCAGTTACTCTAGGACAAGCCCAGGGAAGTTT
TRBJ2-6 TRBV12-3/TRBV12-4 14 NA NA CASSPWVGANVLTF TGTGCCAGCAGCCCGTGGGTCGGGGCCAACGTCCTGACTTTC
TRBJ2-1 TRBV11-2 14 many NA CATRTSRNYNEQFF TGTGCCACCCGTACCTCCCGGAACTACAATGAGCAGTTCTTC
TRBJ1-2 TRBV29-1 13 NA NA CSVKVWTNYGYTF TGCAGCGTTAAGGTCTGGACCAACTATGGCTACACCTTC
TRBJ1-1 TRBV5-1 14 NA NA CASSLNSGNTEAFF TGCGCCAGCAGCTTGAATTCAGGGAACACTGAAGCTTTCTTT
TRBJ1-4 TRBV7-6 14 NA NA CASSPGEPSEKLFF TGTGCCAGCAGCCCAGGGGAACCGAGTGAAAAACTGTTTTTT
TRBJ1-3 TRBV7-8 14 NA NA CASSSRQSGNTIYF TGTGCCAGCAGCTCACGACAGTCTGGAAACACCATATATTTT